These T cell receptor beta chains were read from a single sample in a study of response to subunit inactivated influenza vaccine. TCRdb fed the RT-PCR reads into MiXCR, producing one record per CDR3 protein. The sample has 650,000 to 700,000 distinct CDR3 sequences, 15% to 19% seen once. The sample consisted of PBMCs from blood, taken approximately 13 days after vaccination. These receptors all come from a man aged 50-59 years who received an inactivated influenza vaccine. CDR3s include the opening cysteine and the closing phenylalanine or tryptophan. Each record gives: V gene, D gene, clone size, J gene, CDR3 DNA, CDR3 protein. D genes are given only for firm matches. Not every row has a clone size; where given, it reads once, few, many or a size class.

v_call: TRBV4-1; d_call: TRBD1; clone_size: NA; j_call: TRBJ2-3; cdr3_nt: TGCGCCAGCAGCCAGAGACAGGGGGCGGTGGGCACAGATACGCAGTATTTT; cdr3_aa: CASSQRQGAVGTDTQYF
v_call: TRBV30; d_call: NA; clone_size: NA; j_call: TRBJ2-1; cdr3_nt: TGTGCCTACGCAGGGTCCGGTGAGCAGTTCTTC; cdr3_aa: CAYAGSGEQFF
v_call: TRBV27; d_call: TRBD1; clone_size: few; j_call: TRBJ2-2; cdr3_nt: TGTGCCAGCAGTTTAAAGGGGACAGGGAGAGGCGGGGAGCTGTTTTTT; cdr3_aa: CASSLKGTGRGGELFF
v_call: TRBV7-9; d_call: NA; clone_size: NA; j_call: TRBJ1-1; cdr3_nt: TGTGCCAGCAGCTTAAACAGGGCCCTCAACACTGAAGCTTTCTTT; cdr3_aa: CASSLNRALNTEAFF
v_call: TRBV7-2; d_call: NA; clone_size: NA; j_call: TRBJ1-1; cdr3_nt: TGTGCCAGCAGCTTAGGGGCGCAGAACACTGAAGCTTTCTTT; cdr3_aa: CASSLGAQNTEAFF
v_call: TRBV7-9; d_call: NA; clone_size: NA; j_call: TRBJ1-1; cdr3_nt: TGTGCCAGCAGCTCAGGGTCTCGGGGGAACACTGAAGCTTTCTTT; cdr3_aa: CASSSGSRGNTEAFF
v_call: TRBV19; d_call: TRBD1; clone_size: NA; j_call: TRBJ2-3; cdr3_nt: TGTGCCAGTAGTAGCAGGGGGCCCTACACAGATACGCAGTATTTT; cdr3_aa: CASSSRGPYTDTQYF
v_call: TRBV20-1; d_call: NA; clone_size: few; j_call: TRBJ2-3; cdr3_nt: TGCAGTGCCCCCCTGGGACATGGCACAGATACGCAGTATTTT; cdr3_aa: CSAPLGHGTDTQYF
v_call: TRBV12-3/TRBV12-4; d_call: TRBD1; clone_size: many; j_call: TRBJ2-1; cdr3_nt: TGTGCCACCGGGCACCGGGACAGGGGGACCAATGAGCAGTTCTTC; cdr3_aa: CATGHRDRGTNEQFF
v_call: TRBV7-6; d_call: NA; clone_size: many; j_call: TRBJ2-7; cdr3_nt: TGTGCCAGCAGCTTCTCGGACGGCCGTACCTACGAGCAGTACTTC; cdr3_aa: CASSFSDGRTYEQYF
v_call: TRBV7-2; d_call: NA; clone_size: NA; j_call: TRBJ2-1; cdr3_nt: TGTGCCAGCAGTTCCGGCCGGTTAGCTGAGCAGTTCTTC; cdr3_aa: CASSSGRLAEQFF
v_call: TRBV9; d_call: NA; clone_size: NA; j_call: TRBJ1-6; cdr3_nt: TGTGCCAGCAGCGTAGAGGGTGGGCGATCACCCCTCCACTTT; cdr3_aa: CASSVEGGRSPLHF
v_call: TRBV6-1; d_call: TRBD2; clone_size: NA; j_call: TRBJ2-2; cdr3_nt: TGTGCCAGCAGTGATCATGGACTAGCCCCCGGGGAGCTGTTTTTT; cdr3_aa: CASSDHGLAPGELFF
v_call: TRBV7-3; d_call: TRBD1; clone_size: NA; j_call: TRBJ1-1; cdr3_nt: TGTGCCAGCAGTATCAACAGGGGGACTGAAGCTTTCTTT; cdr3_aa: CASSINRGTEAFF
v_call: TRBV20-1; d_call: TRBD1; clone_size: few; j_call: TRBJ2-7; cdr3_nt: TGCAGTGCTAGGTCCAACCGGGACAGCTACGAGCAGTACTTC; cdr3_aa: CSARSNRDSYEQYF
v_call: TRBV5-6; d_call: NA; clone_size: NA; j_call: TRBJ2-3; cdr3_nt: TGTGCCAGCAGCTTGGACAGCCTTCCAGCAACAGATACGCAGTATTTT; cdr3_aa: CASSLDSLPATDTQYF
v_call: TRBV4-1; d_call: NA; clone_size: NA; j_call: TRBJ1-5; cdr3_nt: TGCGCCAGCAGCCAGGATCCAGGGATGCGGCAGCCCCAGCATTTT; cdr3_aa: CASSQDPGMRQPQHF
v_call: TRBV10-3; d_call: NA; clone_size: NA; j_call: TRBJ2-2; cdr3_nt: TGTGCCATCAGTGAGCGACACCGATATACGAACACCGGGGAGCTGTTTTTT; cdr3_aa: CAISERHRYTNTGELFF
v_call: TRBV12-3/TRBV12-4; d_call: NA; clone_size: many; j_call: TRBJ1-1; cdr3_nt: TGTGCCAGCAGTTTAGGGGGTGAAGCTTTCTTT; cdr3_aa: CASSLGGEAFF
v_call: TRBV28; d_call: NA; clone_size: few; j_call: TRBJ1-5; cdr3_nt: TGTGCCAGCAGCCGACCGGCGACAGTTTTCAGCAATCAGCCCCAGCATTTT; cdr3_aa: CASSRPATVFSNQPQHF
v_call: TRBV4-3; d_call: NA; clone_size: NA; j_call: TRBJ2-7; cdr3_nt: TGCGCCAGCAGCCAAGATCGGACATCCTACGAGCAGTACTTC; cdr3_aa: CASSQDRTSYEQYF
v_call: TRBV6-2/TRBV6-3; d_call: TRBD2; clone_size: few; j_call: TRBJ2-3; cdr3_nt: TGTGCTGCGCCTCCGTGGGAGGGCCGATCCACAGATACGCAGTATTTT; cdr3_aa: CAAPPWEGRSTDTQYF
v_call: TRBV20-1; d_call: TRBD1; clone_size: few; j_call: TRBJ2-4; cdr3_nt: TGCAGTGCTAGAGAAAACCCGGGACAGGGAGCCAAAAACATTCAGTACTTC; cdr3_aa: CSARENPGQGAKNIQYF
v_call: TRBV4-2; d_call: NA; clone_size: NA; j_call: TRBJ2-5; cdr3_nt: TGTGCCAGCAGCCAAGATGGGGGGGCTGGTGAGACCCAGTACTTC; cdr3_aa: CASSQDGGAGETQYF
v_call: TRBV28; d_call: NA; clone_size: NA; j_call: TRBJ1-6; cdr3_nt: TGTGCCAGCAGCCTGACAGAGAGCTCCTATAATTCACCCCTCCACTTT; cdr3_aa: CASSLTESSYNSPLHF
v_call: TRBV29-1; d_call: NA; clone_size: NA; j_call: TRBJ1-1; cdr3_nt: TGCAGCGTCACCCCCCTAGTATTGAACACTGAAGCTTTCTTT; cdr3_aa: CSVTPLVLNTEAFF
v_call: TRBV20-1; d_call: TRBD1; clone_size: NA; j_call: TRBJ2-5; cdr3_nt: TGCAGTGCTTCGCCCCCACCGGACAGGGGCCAGGAGACCCAGTACTTC; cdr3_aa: CSASPPPDRGQETQYF
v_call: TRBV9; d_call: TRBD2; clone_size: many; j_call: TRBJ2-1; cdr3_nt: TGTGCCAGCAGCGTAGGGCTAGCGGGATACAATGAGCAGTTCTTC; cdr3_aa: CASSVGLAGYNEQFF
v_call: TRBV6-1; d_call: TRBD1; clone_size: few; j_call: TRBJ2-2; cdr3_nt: TGTGCCAGCAGTAGGACAGGGCTGAACACCGGGGAGCTGTTTTTT; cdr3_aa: CASSRTGLNTGELFF
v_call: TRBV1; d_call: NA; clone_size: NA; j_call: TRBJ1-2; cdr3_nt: TGCACCAGCACCGGGGACCCGACAGAAATCTATGGCTACACCTTC; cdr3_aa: CTSTGDPTEIYGYTF
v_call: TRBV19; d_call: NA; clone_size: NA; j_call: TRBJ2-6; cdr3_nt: TGTGCCAGTAGAACCCTCTCTGGGGCCAACGTCCTGACTTTC; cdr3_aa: CASRTLSGANVLTF
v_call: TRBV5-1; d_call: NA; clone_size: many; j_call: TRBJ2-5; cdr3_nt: TGCGCCAGCAGACCCGACCAAGAGACCCAGTACTTC; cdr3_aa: CASRPDQETQYF
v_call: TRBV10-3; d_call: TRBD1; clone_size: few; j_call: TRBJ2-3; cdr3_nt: TGTGCCATCAGGGGACAGGGGGCAGATACGCAGTATTTT; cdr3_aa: CAIRGQGADTQYF
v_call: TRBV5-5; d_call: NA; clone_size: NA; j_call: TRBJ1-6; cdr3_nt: TGTGCCAGCAGCCGACGGAGTCCCAATTCAGCCCTCCACTTT; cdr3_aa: CASSRRSPNSALHF
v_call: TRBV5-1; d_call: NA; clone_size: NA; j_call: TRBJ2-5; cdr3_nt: TGCGCCAGCAGCTTGAACGTTGGCGGGGGCCAAAAGGACCAGTACTTC; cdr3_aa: CASSLNVGGGQKDQYF
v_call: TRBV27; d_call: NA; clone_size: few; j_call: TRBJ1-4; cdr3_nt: TGTGCCAGCAGAACCCTTCGGGGTACAGGTGAAAAACTGTTTTTT; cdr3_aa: CASRTLRGTGEKLFF
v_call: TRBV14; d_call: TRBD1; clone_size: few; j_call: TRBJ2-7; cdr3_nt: TGTGCCAGCAGCCGCATAGCGACGACAGGGGGCTACAACGAGCAGTACTTC; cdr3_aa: CASSRIATTGGYNEQYF
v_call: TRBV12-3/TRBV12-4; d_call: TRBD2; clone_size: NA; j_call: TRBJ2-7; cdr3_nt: TGTGCCAGCAGTTTAATCGCGGGGGGCTACGAGCAGTACTTC; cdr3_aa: CASSLIAGGYEQYF
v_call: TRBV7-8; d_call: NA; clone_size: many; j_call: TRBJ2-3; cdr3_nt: TGTGCCAGCAGCTTGGAGGGCATCAGAGCAGATACGCAGTATTTT; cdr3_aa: CASSLEGIRADTQYF
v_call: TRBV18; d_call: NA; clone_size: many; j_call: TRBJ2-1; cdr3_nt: TGTGCCAGCTCACCGCCCCCCGGACCGGACGGAGGTGAGAGTGAGCAGTTCTTC; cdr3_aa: CASSPPPGPDGGESEQFF
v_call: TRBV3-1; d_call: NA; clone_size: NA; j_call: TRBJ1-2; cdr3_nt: TGTGCCAGCAGCCCTCCCTGGGGCGGCTACACCTTC; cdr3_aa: CASSPPWGGYTF
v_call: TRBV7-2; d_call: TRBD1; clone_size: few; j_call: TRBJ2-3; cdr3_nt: TGTGCCAGCAGCTTACTTGGGACAGGGAGGACAGATACGCAGTATTTT; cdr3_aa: CASSLLGTGRTDTQYF